This TCR beta chain was obtained from a study of T cells after yellow fever vaccination. As concerns this clonotype: The target antigen is unknown.

Points from the study as a whole: Weaker overall was a secondary response that nonetheless peaked faster, on day 5 versus 15. Clones that expanded after primary vaccination mostly reappeared after the booster (less than 98% CD4, around 87% CD8). FACS-sorted repertoires might harbor abundant contaminating clonotypes from the bulk population.

The authors made TCR cDNA by 5'RACE template switching, adding a universal primer site and UMIs. One entry per CDR3 protein, called by TCRdb with MiXCR from the 5' RACE reads. The sample records over 70,000 distinct CDR3 sequences, around 7.3% being singletons. The CDR3 spans 14 residues. Between the trimmed V and J ends, which lost 1 base and 12 bases, there was a span of 16 bases. Sample: CD8+ T cells sorted from PBMCs, taken on the day of the yellow fever booster vaccination. The origin of this receptor is a man aged 25 to 40 who received the YFV17D yellow fever vaccine. The rearrangement links TRBV23-1 to TRBJ2-1, with D unresolved. TRBV23-1 is assigned to the ORF class and has an uncertain function. The CDR3 DNA reads as TGCGCCAGCAGTCAATTGGCTTTTGGGTGGGGGCAGTTCTTC. Translated, it gives CASSQLAFGWGQFF.